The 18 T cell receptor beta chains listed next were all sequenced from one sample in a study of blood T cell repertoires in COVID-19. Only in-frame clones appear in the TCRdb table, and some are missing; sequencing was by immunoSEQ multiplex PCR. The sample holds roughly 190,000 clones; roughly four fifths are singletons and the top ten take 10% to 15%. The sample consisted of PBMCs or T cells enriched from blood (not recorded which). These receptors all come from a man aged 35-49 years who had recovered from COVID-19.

The CDR3 nucleotides read TGTGCCAGCAGTTACGGGCACCAAGAGACCCAGTACTTC. It encodes CASSYGHQETQYF. This rearrangement joins TRBV6-5 to TRBJ2-5; D remains ambiguous. V lost 2 bases, J lost 0 bases, and 4 bases lay in between. The CDR3 runs to 13 residues. Germline-derived CDR1 and CDR2 are MNHEY and SVGAGI.

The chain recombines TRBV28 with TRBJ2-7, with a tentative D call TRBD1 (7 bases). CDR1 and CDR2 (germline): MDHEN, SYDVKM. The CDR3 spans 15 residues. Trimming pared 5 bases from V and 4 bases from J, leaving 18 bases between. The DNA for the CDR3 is TGTGCCAGCAGTGACGGAGGGGGCGCGGCGTACGAGCAGTACTTC. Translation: CASSDGGGAAYEQYF.

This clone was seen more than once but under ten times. In DNA, the CDR3 is TGTGCCAGCAGCTCTCAGGGGATCTATGGCTACACCTTC. Protein sequence: CASSSQGIYGYTF. The gene calls are TRBV7-3 and TRBJ1-2; D may be TRBD1 (6 bases). The germline V gene has CDR1 SGHTA and CDR2 FQGTGA. Deletions cut 4 bases from V and 4 bases from J, with 10 bases between. The CDR3 is 13 amino acids.

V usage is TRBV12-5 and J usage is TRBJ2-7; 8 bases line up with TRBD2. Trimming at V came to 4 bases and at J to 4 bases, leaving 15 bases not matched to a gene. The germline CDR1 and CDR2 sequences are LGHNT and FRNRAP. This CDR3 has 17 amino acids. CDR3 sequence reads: CASGSHHSRTSPYEQYV. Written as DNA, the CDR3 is TGTGCTAGTGGTTCCCACCACTCGAGGACTAGCCCTTACGAGCAGTACGTC.

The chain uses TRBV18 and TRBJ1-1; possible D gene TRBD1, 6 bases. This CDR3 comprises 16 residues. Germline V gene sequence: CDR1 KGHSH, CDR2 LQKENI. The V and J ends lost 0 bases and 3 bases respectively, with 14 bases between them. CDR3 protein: CASSPPGGRSDTEAFF. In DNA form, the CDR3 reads TGTGCCAGCTCACCACCGGGGGGGCGGTCGGACACTGAAGCTTTCTTT.

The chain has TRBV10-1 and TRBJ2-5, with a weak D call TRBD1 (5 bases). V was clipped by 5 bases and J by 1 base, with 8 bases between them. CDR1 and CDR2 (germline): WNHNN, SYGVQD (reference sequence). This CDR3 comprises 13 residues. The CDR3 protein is CASSSGSQETQYF. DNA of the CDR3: TGCGCCAGCAGTTCAGGGTCCCAAGAGACCCAGTACTTC.

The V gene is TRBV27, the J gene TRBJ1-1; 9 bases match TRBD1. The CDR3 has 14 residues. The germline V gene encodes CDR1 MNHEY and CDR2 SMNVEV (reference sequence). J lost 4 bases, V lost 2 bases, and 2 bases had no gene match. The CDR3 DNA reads TGTGCCAGCAGTTTAAGACAGGGGGGCACTGAAGCTTTCTTT. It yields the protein CASSLRQGGTEAFF.

The CDR3 nucleotides read TGTGCCAGCAACACTAGGTTCTACGAGCAGTACGTC. It translates to CASNTRFYEQYV. The chain joins TRBV6-5 to TRBJ2-7, with D possibly TRBD2 on 5 matching bases. V lost 7 bases, J lost 3 bases, and 10 bases lay in between. Per germline, CDR1 MNHEY and CDR2 SVGAGI. There are 12 residues in the CDR3.

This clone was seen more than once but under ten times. The DNA for the CDR3 is TGCGCCAGCAGACCCTCACAGGGGGCCGGGGAGCTGTTTTTT. It encodes CASRPSQGAGELFF. The chain recombines TRBV5-1 with TRBJ2-2, with 8 bases aligning to TRBD1. The CDR3 runs 14 residues. After removal of 5 bases from V and 6 bases from J, the junction contained 6 bases not matched to a gene. Looked up from germline, CDR1 is SGHRS and CDR2 is YFSETQ. The full variable domain, in which reference TRBV5-1 and TRBJ2-2 provide the parts outside the CDR3, is KAGVTQTPRYLIKTRGQQVTLSCSPISGHRSVSWYQQTPGQGLQFLFEYFSETQRNKGNFPGRFSGRQFSNSRSEMNVSTLELGDSALYLCASRPSQGAGELFFGEGSRLTVL.

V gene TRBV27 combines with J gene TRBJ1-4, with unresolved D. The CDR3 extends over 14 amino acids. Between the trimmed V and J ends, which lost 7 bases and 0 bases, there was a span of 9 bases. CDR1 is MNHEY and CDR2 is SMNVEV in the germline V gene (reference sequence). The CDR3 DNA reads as TGTGCCAGCACCCGGGTTGCAACTAATGAAAAACTGTTTTTT. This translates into CASTRVATNEKLFF.

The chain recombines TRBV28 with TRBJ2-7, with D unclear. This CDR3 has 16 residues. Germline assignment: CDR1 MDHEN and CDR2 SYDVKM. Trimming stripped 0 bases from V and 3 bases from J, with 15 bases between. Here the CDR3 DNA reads TGTGCCAGCAGTTTATGGCAGGAAAACGGCTACTACGAGCAGTACTTC. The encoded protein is CASSLWQENGYYEQYF.

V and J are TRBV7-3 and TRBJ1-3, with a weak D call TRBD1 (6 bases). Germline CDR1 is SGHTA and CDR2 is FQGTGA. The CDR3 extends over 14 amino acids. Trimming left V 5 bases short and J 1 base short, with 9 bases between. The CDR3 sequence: CASSPTGSGNTIYF. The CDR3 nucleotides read TGTGCCAGCAGCCCAACAGGGTCTGGAAACACCATATATTTT.

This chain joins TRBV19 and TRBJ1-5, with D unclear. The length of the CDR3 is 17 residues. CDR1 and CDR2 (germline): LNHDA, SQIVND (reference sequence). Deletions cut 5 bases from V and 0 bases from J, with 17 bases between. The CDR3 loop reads CASSRTRVTNSNQPQHF. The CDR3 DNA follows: TGTGCCAGTAGTCGAACCCGGGTCACTAATAGCAATCAGCCCCAGCATTTT.

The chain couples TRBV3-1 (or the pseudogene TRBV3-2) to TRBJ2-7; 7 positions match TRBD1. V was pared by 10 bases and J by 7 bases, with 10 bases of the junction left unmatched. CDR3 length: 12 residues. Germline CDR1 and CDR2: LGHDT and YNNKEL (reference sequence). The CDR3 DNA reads TGTGCCATCCGTGACAGGGTTGGTGAGCAGTACTTC. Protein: CAIRDRVGEQYF.

CDR3 coding DNA: TGTGCCAGCAGTGTTGCAGGAATAGATGGCTACACCTTC. It translates to CASSVAGIDGYTF. The genes are TRBV2 and TRBJ1-2; D call uncertain. The germline gives CDR1 SNHLY, CDR2 FYNNEI. The CDR3 consists of 13 residues. With 4 bases removed from V and 6 bases from J, the gap between germline ends came to 12 bases.

The DNA of the CDR3 is TGTGCCAGCAGTGAAGCGGGAGGGTTTGGGCTTAGGGATACGCAGTATTTT. Translated: CASSEAGGFGLRDTQYF. The gene calls are TRBV6-1 and TRBJ2-3; 7 bases line up with TRBD2. V lost 0 bases to trimming and J lost 6 bases; unmatched junction nucleotides: 12. The CDR3 contains 17 residues. From germline, CDR1 is MNHNS and CDR2 SASEGT.

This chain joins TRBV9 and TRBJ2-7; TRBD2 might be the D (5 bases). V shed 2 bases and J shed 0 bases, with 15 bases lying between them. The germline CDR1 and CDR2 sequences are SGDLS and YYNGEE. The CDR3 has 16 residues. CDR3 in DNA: TGTGCCAGCAGCGTCTCGGGAAACCTACTCTCCTACGAGCAGTACTTC. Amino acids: CASSVSGNLLSYEQYF.

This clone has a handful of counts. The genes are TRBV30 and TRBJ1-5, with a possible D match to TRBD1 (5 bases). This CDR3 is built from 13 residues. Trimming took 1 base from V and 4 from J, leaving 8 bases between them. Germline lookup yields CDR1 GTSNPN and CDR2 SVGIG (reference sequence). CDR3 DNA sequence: TGTGCCTGGAGTGAGGAGGGGAATCAGCCCCAGCATTTT. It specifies CAWSEEGNQPQHF.